This T cell receptor (beta chain) emerged from a study of T-cell reconstitution after alpha-beta-depleted transplantation in children. Whole-study results and caveats: A year post-transplant, T-cell counts and diversity derived mostly from newly produced T cells. Several hundred expanded graft clones reportedly supplied alpha-beta T cells about two months after transplant.

This clonotype was counted ten times or more. What it recognizes is unknown. The germline V gene has CDR1 MNHEY and CDR2 SMNVEV (reference sequence). The CDR3 consists of 15 residues. The trim removed 5 bases at V and 4 bases at J, leaving 7 bases unmatched. A library of TCRbeta sequences, prepared with unique molecular identifiers, was generated. TCRdb re-analysed the PCR reads in MiXCR, keeping a single row per CDR3 protein. The repertoire has 55,000 to 85,000 distinct CDR3 sequences, roughly 10% of them found once; the top ten carry less than 15%. Sequences were derived from PBMCs, sampled before TCRalphabeta/CD19-depleted stem cell transplant. The V call is TRBV27, the J call TRBJ2-1; 8 bases are shared with TRBD2. The sequence derives from a boy between 10 and 17 years old with acute myeloid leukemia, due to receive a stem cell transplant. The CDR3 here is CASSGGQRGYNEQFF. The CDR3 DNA follows: TGTGCCAGCAGTGGAGGACAGCGGGGGTACAATGAGCAGTTCTTC.